This T cell receptor (beta chain) was identified in a study of cytomegalovirus exposure and HLA in healthy donors. Overall study results and limits: Sequencing depth across donors, presence/absence analyses assumed, was roughly uniform.

As regards this clone: Its antigen is not identified.

Germline assignment: CDR1 SGHAT and CDR2 FQNNGV. Trimming removed 5 bases from V and 5 bases from J, with 15 bases in between. The CDR3 runs to 14 residues. The PCR was carried out with 60 Vbeta primers and 13 Jbeta primers. Clones were sequenced by immunoSEQ multiplex PCR, and TCRdb holds only the in-frame ones, with some missing. The table lists around 140,000 clones, roughly 79% of them singletons. This TCR came from a woman aged 18-29 years in good health and CMV-seronegative. Sequencing was performed on PBMCs. The V and J genes are TRBV11-2 and TRBJ1-1; D remains unclear. The CDR3 loop is CASSLQSRGTEAFF. DNA of the CDR3: TGTGCCAGCAGCCTACAGTCCCGAGGGACTGAAGCTTTCTTT.